A single sample is the source of the 20 T cell receptor beta chains below, sequenced in a study of Graves' ophthalmopathy and Graves' hyperthyroidism. CDR3 regions of TCR beta were amplified from RNA transcripts. Amplification began with first-round RT-PCR using HTBI primers, then second-round multiplex PCR was performed. MiXCR, applied by TCRdb to the multiplex PCR reads, yields one record per CDR3 protein. The table has under 400,000 distinct CDR3 sequences, roughly 17% seen once. Material: peripheral blood. The receptor set was obtained from an adult man with Graves' ophthalmopathy.

This clonotype was seen at least ten times. The chain has TRBV6-1 and TRBJ1-1; D not certain. The CDR3 extends over 11 amino acids. V lost 6 bases to trimming and J lost 6 bases, with 8 bases between them. Germline CDR1 MNHNS, CDR2 SASEGT. For the CDR3, the DNA is TGTGCCAGCAGGAGAAGTGCTGAAGCTTTCTTT. It encodes CASRRSAEAFF.

The chain is built from TRBV6-1 and TRBJ1-1; 7 bases are a match to TRBD1. The CDR3 length is 14 residues. Germline CDR1 and CDR2: MNHNS and SASEGT. Germline trimming cut 2 bases from V and 4 bases from J; bases unmatched to any gene: 4. The CDR3 DNA sequence: TGTGCCAGCAGTGAATGGGCAGGGGGCACTGAAGCTTTCTTT. Its translation: CASSEWAGGTEAFF.

This clonotype came up many times. V gene TRBV5-1 combines with J gene TRBJ1-5; TRBD1 matches 10 bases. Trimming took 4 bases from V and 7 from J; bases not matched to a gene: 11. CDR3 length: 16 residues. CDR1 and CDR2 from the germline V gene are SGHRS and YFSETQ. CDR3 loop: CASSLRPGTGAQPQHF. CDR3 DNA sequence: TGCGCCAGCAGCCTACGCCCCGGGACAGGGGCGCAGCCCCAGCATTTT.

At least ten counts were recorded for this clonotype. The junction and the germline gene differ at one end; a read error may be behind it. This chain uses TRBV20-1 with TRBJ2-7, with 8 bases that match TRBD2. The CDR3 length is 14 residues. CDR1 and CDR2 from the germline V gene are DFQATT and SNEGSKA (reference sequence). The CDR3 loop is CSARDSGLAYEQYF. In nucleotides, the CDR3 is TGCAGTGCGAGAGATTCGGGACTAGCCTACGAGCAGTACTTC.

The genes are TRBV28 and TRBJ2-5; 10 bases line up with TRBD1. The trim removed 7 bases at V and 5 bases at J, leaving 13 bases unmatched. Germline V gene lookup returns CDR1 MDHEN and CDR2 SYDVKM. The CDR3 is made up of 16 amino acids. Here the CDR3 reads CASTPVGTGVGETQYF. The DNA for the CDR3 is TGTGCCAGCACCCCCGTTGGGACAGGGGTTGGGGAGACCCAGTACTTC.

In its sample, this clonotype was seen many times. The genes are TRBV7-2 and TRBJ1-1; perhaps TRBD1 as D (5 bases). The CDR3 is 14 residues long. V shed 5 bases and J shed 4 bases, with 14 bases lying between them. Germline V gene data show CDR1 as SGHTA and CDR2 as FQGNSA. CDR3 sequence: CASSLRGGSTEAFF. The CDR3 coding sequence is TGTGCCAGCAGCCTGAGGGGAGGCAGCACTGAAGCTTTCTTT.

This clonotype was seen at least ten times. The chain combines TRBV12-3 or TRBV12-4 with TRBJ1-1, with a tentative D call TRBD1 (5 bases). This CDR3 is built from 12 residues. V was shortened by 5 bases and J by 12 bases, with 16 bases between the two germline ends. CDR3 DNA sequence: TGTGCCAGCAGTATTTCTCAGGGTTTATCTTTCTTT. It codes for CASSISQGLSFF.

This clonotype was seen at least ten times. The chain uses TRBV29-1 and TRBJ2-5, with 13 bases that match TRBD2. This CDR3 has 14 residues. The trim removed 0 bases at V and 9 bases at J, leaving 4 bases unmatched. The germline CDR1 and CDR2 sequences are SQVTM and ANQGSEA. The CDR3 protein is CSVEEGLAGAAQYF. The CDR3 bases are TGCAGCGTTGAAGAAGGACTAGCGGGGGCGGCCCAGTACTTC.

The chain uses TRBV28 and TRBJ1-5, with 8 bases that match TRBD1. The CDR3 is 15 residues long. Trimming cost V 6 bases and J 4 bases; bases outside gene matches: 8. Germline V gene lookup returns CDR1 MDHEN and CDR2 SYDVKM. The CDR3 is CASSLRTGPNQPQHF. The DNA of the CDR3 is TGTGCCAGCAGCCTACGGACAGGGCCGAATCAGCCCCAGCATTTT. The entire variable domain, with the rest obtained from reference TRBV28 and TRBJ1-5, is as follows: DVKVTQSSRYLVKRTGEKVFLECVQDMDHENMFWYRQDPGLGLRLIYFSYDVKMKEKGDIPEGYSVSREKKERFSLILESASTNQTSMYLCASSLRTGPNQPQHFGDGTRLSIL.

This clonotype has more than one count but fewer than ten. The rearrangement uses TRBV5-5 and TRBJ2-7; the D gene is possibly TRBD2 (6 bases). Germline assignment: CDR1 SGHKS and CDR2 YYEKEE (reference sequence). Trimming shortened V by 5 bases and J by 0 bases, and 15 bases separated the two germline ends. The CDR3 sequence is 15 residues long. CDR3 residues: CASRIGGSDSYEQYF. Written as DNA, the CDR3 is TGTGCCAGCAGAATCGGGGGTAGCGACTCCTACGAGCAGTACTTC.

This clonotype was picked up many times. The rearrangement links TRBV5-1 to TRBJ1-2; 7 nucleotides line up with TRBD1. This CDR3 has 18 amino acids. Looked up from germline, CDR1 is SGHRS and CDR2 is YFSETQ. J was trimmed by 0 bases and V by 5 bases; bases with no gene match: 16. CDR3 residues: CASRDDGSGGSANYGYTF. In nucleotides, the CDR3 is TGCGCCAGCAGGGACGACGGTTCAGGGGGATCAGCTAACTATGGCTACACCTTC.

V usage is TRBV30 and J usage is TRBJ2-7; D is undetermined. This CDR3 has 12 amino acids. V lost 3 bases and J lost 5, with 11 bases in between. CDR1 is GTSNPN, CDR2 SVGIG, per germline (reference sequence). The CDR3, as DNA: TGTGCCTGGAGCCTCGGTTTCCACGAGCAGTACTTC. Translated: CAWSLGFHEQYF.

This chain joins TRBV11-2 and TRBJ1-1; D ambiguous. This CDR3 has 13 amino acids. CDR1 is SGHAT, CDR2 FQNNGV, per germline. Between the trimmed V and J ends, which lost 5 bases and 3 bases, there was a span of 10 bases. The CDR3 region is CASSTGRYTEAFF. The CDR3, as DNA: TGTGCCAGCAGCACCGGGAGGTACACTGAAGCTTTCTTT.

This clonotype was seen repeatedly, ten times or more. The DNA of the CDR3 is TGTGCCAGCAGTACAGACAGAAACTACGAGCAGTACTTC. It codes for CASSTDRNYEQYF. The chain has TRBV2 and TRBJ2-7, with D possibly being TRBD1 (5 bases). Trimming removed 5 bases from V and 3 bases from J, with 11 bases in between. Germline V lookup: CDR1 SNHLY, CDR2 FYNNEI. The CDR3 sequence is 13 residues long.

The J gene is TRBJ1-2, the V gene TRBV6-1; D unresolved. The CDR3 loop spans 14 amino acids. V was shortened by 6 bases and J by 4 bases, with 15 bases between the two germline ends. Germline-derived CDR1 and CDR2 are MNHNS and SASEGT. CDR3 bases: TGTGCCAGCAGCGCTACTTCCGCTCCCTATGGCTACACCTTC. This codes for CASSATSAPYGYTF.

The V call is TRBV7-2, the J call TRBJ2-5; D is undetermined. Germline V gives CDR1 SGHTA, CDR2 FQGNSA. V was shortened by 2 bases and J by 5 bases, with 15 bases between the two germline ends. The CDR3 consists of 15 residues. The CDR3 bases are TGTGCCAGCAGCTTAAGACCTGAACAGATGGAGACCCAGTACTTC. Its translation: CASSLRPEQMETQYF.

This clonotype has at least ten counts. This chain links TRBV28 with TRBJ1-5; D is possibly TRBD1 (5 bases). Trimming took 8 bases from V and 5 from J, leaving 13 bases between them. The V gene's germline CDR1 is MDHEN and CDR2 SYDVKM. The CDR3 is 13 residues long. CDR3 DNA sequence: TGTGCCAGCGCTAGGGGTATGGATCAGCCCCAGCATTTT. Protein: CASARGMDQPQHF.

The chain employs TRBV6-1 and TRBJ1-3; D is ambiguous. Between the trimmed V and J ends, which lost 2 bases and 0 bases, there was a span of 8 bases. The CDR3 extends over 15 amino acids. The germline gives CDR1 MNHNS, CDR2 SASEGT. CDR3 region: CASSELMDSGNTIYF. The CDR3 coding sequence is TGTGCCAGCAGTGAACTAATGGACTCTGGAAACACCATATATTTT.

This clonotype occurred many times. The CDR3 protein is CASSVGTGPYEQYF. The CDR3 DNA reads TGTGCCAGCAGCGTCGGGACAGGACCCTACGAGCAGTACTTC. This sequence joins TRBV9 and TRBJ2-7; 8 bases match TRBD1. Germline V lookup: CDR1 SGDLS, CDR2 YYNGEE. After removal of 2 bases from V and 2 bases from J, the junction contained 3 bases not matched to a gene. The CDR3 is 14 amino acids.

This clonotype was seen at least ten times. V usage is TRBV5-1 and J usage is TRBJ2-3; D not certain. Trimming left V 1 base short and J 0 bases short, with 9 bases between. The V gene's germline CDR1 is SGHRS and CDR2 YFSETQ. CDR3 length equals 15 residues. CDR3 DNA sequence: TGCGCCAGCAGCTTGCCTATCCCTAGCACAGATACGCAGTATTTT. Translated, it gives CASSLPIPSTDTQYF.